This T cell receptor beta chain comes out of a study of cytomegalovirus exposure and HLA in healthy donors. Whole-study context: In terms of ancestry, the Caucasian-associated cluster contained about 80% of the 300 to 400 genotyped donors. Study-level points and caveats: The sole available immune exposure information was CMV serostatus.

The study ran its PCR with 60 Vbeta and 13 Jbeta primers. Assay: immunoSEQ multiplex PCR; the TCRdb copy retains only in-frame clones and omits some. The sample consists of around 200,000 clones, roughly 80% of them appearing once. A note on this clone: The antigen remains unidentified.

This TCR came from a man aged 40-49 years in good health and CMV-seronegative. The sequenced sample consisted of PBMCs.

The CDR3 sequence: CASRRGRNQPQHF. The CDR3 DNA sequence: TGTGCCAGCCGGAGGGGCCGTAATCAGCCCCAGCATTTT. The chain employs TRBV5-8 and TRBJ1-5; D possibly corresponds to TRBD1 (5 bases). Germline V CDR1 and CDR2: SGHTS, YDEGEE. The CDR3 loop spans 13 amino acids. V was shortened by 7 bases and J by 4 bases, with 12 bases between the two germline ends.